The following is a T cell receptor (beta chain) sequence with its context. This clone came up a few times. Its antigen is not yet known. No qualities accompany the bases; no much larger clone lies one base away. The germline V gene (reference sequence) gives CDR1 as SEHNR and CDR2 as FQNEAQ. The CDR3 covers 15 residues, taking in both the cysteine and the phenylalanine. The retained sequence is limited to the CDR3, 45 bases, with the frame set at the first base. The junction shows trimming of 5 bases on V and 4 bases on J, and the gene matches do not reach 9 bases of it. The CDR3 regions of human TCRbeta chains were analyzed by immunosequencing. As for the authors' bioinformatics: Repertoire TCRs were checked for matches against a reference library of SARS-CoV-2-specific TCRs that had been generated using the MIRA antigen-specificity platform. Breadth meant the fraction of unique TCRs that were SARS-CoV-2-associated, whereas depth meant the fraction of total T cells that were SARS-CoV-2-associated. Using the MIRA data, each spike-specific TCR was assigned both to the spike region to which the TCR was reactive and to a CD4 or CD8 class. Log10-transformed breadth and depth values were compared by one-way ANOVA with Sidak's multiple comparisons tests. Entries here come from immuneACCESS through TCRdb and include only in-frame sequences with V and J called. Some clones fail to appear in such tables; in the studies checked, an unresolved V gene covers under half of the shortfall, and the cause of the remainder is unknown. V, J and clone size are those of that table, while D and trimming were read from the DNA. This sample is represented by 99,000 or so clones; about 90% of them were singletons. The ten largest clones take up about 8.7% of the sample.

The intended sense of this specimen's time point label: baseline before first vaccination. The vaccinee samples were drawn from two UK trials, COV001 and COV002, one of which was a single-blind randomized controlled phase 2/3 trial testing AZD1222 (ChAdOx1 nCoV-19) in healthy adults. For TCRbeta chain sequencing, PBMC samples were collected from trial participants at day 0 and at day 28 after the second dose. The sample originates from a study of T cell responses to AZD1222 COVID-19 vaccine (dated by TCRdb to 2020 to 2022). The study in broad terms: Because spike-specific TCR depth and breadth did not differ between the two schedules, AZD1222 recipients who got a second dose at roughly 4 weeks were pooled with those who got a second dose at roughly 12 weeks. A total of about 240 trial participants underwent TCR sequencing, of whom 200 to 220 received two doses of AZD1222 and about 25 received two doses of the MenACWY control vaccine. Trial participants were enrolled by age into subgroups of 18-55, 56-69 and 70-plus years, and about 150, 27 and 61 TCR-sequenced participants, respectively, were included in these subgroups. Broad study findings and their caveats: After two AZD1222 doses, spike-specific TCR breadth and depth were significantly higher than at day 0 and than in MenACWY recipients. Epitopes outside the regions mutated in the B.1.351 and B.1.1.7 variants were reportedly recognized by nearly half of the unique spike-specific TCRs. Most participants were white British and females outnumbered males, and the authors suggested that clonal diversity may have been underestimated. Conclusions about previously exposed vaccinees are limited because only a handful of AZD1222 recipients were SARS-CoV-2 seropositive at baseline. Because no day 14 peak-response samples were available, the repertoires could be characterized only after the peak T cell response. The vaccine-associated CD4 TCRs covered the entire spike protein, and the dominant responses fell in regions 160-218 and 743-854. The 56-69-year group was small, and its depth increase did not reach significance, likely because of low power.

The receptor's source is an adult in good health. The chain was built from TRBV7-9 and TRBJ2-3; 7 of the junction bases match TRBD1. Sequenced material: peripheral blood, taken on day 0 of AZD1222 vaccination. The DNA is TGTGCCAGCAGCGAAAGGGGGCTTGCCGCAGATACGCAGTATTTT. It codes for CASSERGLAADTQYF.